A selection of T cell receptor beta chains follows, all from one sample in a study of blood T cell repertoires in COVID-19. Measured with immunoSEQ multiplex PCR; TCRdb has only the in-frame clones, and not every one. The table has about 200,000 clones, roughly 94% seen once. Input material: peripheral blood. These receptors were obtained from a young man with COVID-19, enrolled during active disease. CDR3s include the opening cysteine and the closing phenylalanine or tryptophan. The order of the fields is J gene, V gene, clone size, D gene, CDR3 DNA, CDR3 protein. D genes are given only for firm matches. Clone size is stated in some rows and not others, as once, few, many or a class when expanded.

j_call: TRBJ2-7; v_call: TRBV7-9; clone_size: NA; d_call: TRBD2; cdr3_nt: TGTGCCAGCAGCTTAAGAGGGCGGGGGGGCCTCGACGAGCAGTACTTC; cdr3_aa: CASSLRGRGGLDEQYF
j_call: TRBJ1-1; v_call: TRBV27; clone_size: NA; d_call: TRBD1; cdr3_nt: TGTGCCAGCAGTCCCGGGACAGCGAACACTGAAGCTTTCTTT; cdr3_aa: CASSPGTANTEAFF
j_call: TRBJ2-1; v_call: TRBV11-2; clone_size: NA; d_call: NA; cdr3_nt: TGTGCCAGCAGCTTAGACAGGGGTTCCAATGAGCAGTTCTTC; cdr3_aa: CASSLDRGSNEQFF
j_call: TRBJ2-2; v_call: TRBV4-1; clone_size: NA; d_call: NA; cdr3_nt: TGCGCCAGCAGCCAAGTTCTAGGTTCGAGGGTCGGGGAGCTGTTTTTT; cdr3_aa: CASSQVLGSRVGELFF
j_call: TRBJ2-3; v_call: TRBV7-9; clone_size: NA; d_call: NA; cdr3_nt: TGTGCCAGCAGCTTAACCCCGGGTGATACGCAGTATTTT; cdr3_aa: CASSLTPGDTQYF
j_call: TRBJ1-1; v_call: TRBV18; clone_size: once; d_call: NA; cdr3_nt: TGTGCCAGCTCACCGACCAGGCCTGAAGCTTTCTTT; cdr3_aa: CASSPTRPEAFF
j_call: TRBJ2-3; v_call: TRBV5-5; clone_size: NA; d_call: TRBD1; cdr3_nt: TGTGCCAGCAGCCCAGGGACAGGTAATACCCTAGGGGCCACGCAGTATTTT; cdr3_aa: CASSPGTGNTLGATQYF
j_call: TRBJ1-2; v_call: TRBV2; clone_size: few; d_call: NA; cdr3_nt: TGTGCCAGCAGTCCCCTCTATGGCTACACCTTC; cdr3_aa: CASSPLYGYTF
j_call: TRBJ1-1; v_call: TRBV18; clone_size: NA; d_call: TRBD1; cdr3_nt: TGTGCCAGCTCGTCGGACAGGGGCGGAACTGAAGCTTTCTTT; cdr3_aa: CASSSDRGGTEAFF
j_call: TRBJ1-1; v_call: TRBV5-4; clone_size: NA; d_call: NA; cdr3_nt: TGTGCCAGCAGCCCATTGCCCCCGGGACAAAACACTGAAGCTTTCTTT; cdr3_aa: CASSPLPPGQNTEAFF
j_call: TRBJ1-2; v_call: TRBV4-1; clone_size: NA; d_call: NA; cdr3_nt: TGCGCCAGCAGCCGCCCCGAAGGACAGACGAGCTACGACTATGGCTACACCTTC; cdr3_aa: CASSRPEGQTSYDYGYTF
j_call: TRBJ2-2; v_call: TRBV7-3; clone_size: NA; d_call: TRBD2; cdr3_nt: TGTGCCAGCAGCTTAAGCGCCGGGGGGGCCGACACCGGGGAGCTGTTTTTT; cdr3_aa: CASSLSAGGADTGELFF
j_call: TRBJ1-1; v_call: TRBV3-1/TRBV3-2; clone_size: NA; d_call: NA; cdr3_nt: TGTGCCAGCAGCCAAGCTCGGGTCAGGGGAAACACTGAAGCTTTCTTT; cdr3_aa: CASSQARVRGNTEAFF
j_call: TRBJ1-2; v_call: TRBV18; clone_size: NA; d_call: NA; cdr3_nt: TGTGCCAGCTCAATCGGCAGGGACAATGGCTACACCTTC; cdr3_aa: CASSIGRDNGYTF
j_call: TRBJ2-5; v_call: TRBV9; clone_size: NA; d_call: NA; cdr3_nt: TGTGCCAGCAGCGTAGTGGCGGGTTTGCAAGAGACCCAGTACTTC; cdr3_aa: CASSVVAGLQETQYF
j_call: TRBJ2-7; v_call: TRBV27; clone_size: NA; d_call: NA; cdr3_nt: TGTGCCAGCAGTTTCCGGGTCAGGGGCTACGAGCAGTACTTC; cdr3_aa: CASSFRVRGYEQYF